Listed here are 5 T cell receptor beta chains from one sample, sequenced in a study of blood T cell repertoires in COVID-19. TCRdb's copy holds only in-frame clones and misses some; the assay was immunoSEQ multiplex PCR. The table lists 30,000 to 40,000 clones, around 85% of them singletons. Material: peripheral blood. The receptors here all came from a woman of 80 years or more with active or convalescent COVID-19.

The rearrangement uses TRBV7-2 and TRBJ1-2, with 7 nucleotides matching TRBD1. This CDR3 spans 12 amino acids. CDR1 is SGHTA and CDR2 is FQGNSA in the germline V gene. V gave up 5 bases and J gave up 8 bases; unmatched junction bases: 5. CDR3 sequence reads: CASSTGTVGYTF. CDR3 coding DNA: TGTGCCAGCAGCACCGGGACAGTAGGCTACACCTTC.

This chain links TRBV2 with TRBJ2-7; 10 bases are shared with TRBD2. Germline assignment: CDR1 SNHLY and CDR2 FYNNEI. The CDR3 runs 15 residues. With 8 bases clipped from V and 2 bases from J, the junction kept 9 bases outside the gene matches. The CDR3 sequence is CASLEDSGRTYEQYF. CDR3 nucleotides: TGTGCCAGCCTCGAGGATAGCGGGAGGACCTACGAGCAGTACTTC.

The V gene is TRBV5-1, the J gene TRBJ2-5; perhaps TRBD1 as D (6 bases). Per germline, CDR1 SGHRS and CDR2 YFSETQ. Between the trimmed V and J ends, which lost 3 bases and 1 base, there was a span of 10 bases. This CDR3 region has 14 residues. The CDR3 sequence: CASSWRTVQETQYF. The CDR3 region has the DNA TGCGCCAGCAGCTGGAGGACAGTCCAAGAGACCCAGTACTTC.

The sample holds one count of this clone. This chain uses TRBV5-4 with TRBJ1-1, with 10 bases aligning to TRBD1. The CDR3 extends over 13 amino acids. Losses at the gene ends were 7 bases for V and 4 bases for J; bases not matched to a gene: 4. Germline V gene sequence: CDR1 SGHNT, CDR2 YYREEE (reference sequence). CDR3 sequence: CASGRTGGTEAFF. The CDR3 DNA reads TGTGCCAGCGGGAGGACAGGGGGCACTGAAGCTTTCTTT.

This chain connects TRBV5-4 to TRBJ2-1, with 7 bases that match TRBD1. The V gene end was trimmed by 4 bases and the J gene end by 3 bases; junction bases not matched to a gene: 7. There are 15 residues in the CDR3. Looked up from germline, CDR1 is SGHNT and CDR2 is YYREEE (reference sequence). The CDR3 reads CASSPGQDVYNEQFF. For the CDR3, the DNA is TGTGCCAGCAGCCCCGGACAGGACGTCTACAATGAGCAGTTCTTC.